This T cell receptor (beta chain) came from a study of T-cell reconstitution after alpha-beta-depleted transplantation in children. CDR1 and CDR2 (germline): ENHRY, SYGVKD. J gave up 12 bases and V 4 bases, and 11 bases lay outside the gene matches. The CDR3 covers 14 residues. Unique molecular identifiers featured in how the TCRbeta library was prepared. Each CDR3 protein is one row after TCRdb ran MiXCR on the PCR reads. In the table there are around 600,000 distinct CDR3 sequences, about 10% of which are singletons. This clonotype was seen ten or more times. This sequence joins TRBV10-3 and TRBJ2-7, with 11 bases aligning to TRBD1. Specimen: PBMCs from the stem cell graft donor, collected from the stem cell graft. This clonotype was sampled from a human donor who donated a stem cell graft to a child with acute myeloid leukemia. The CDR3 spells CAISAGTGGLDRYF. CDR3 DNA: TGTGCCATCAGTGCCGGGACAGGGGGACTAGATCGGTACTTC.